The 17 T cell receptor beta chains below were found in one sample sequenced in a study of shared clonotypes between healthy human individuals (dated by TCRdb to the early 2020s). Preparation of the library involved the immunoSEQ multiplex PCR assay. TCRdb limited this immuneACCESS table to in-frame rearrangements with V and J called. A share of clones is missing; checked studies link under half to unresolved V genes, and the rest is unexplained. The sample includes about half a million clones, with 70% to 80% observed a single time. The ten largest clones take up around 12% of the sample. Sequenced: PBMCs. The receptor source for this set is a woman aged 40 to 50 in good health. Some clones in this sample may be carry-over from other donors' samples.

CDR3 protein: CASSPTGDGRKQYF. DNA of the CDR3: TGTGCCAGCAGCCCAACAGGGGACGGCCGAAAGCAGTACTTC. The chain links TRBV6-5 to TRBJ2-7; TRBD1 aligns across 7 bases. Germline V gene sequence: CDR1 MNHEY, CDR2 SVGAGI. The CDR3 is 14 amino acids. V lost 6 bases, J lost 8 bases, and 13 bases stayed unmatched.

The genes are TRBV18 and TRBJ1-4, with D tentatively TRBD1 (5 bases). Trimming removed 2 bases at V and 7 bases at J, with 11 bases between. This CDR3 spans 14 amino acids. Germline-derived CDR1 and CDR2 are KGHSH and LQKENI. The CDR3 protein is CASSPSGRAEKLFF. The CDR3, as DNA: TGTGCCAGCTCACCAAGTGGCAGGGCTGAAAAACTGTTTTTT.

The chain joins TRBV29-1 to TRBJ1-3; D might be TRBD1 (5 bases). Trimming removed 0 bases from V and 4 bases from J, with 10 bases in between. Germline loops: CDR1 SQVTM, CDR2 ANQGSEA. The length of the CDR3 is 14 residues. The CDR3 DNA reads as TGCAGCGTTGAAGAGCAGGGTTCAGGAAACACCATATATTTT. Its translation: CSVEEQGSGNTIYF.

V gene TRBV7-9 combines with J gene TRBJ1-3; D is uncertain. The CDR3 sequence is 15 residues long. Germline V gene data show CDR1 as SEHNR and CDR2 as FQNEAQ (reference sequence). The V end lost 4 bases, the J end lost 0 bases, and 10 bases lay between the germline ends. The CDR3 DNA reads TGTGCCAGCAGCTCAGCGGGTATCTCTGGAAACACCATATATTTT. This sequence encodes CASSSAGISGNTIYF.

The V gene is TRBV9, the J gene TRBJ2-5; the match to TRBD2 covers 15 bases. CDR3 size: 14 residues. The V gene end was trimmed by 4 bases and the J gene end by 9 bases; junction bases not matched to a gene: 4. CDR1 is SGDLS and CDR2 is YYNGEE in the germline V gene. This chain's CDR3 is CASSRTSGRASQYF. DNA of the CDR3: TGTGCCAGCAGCCGGACTAGCGGGAGGGCCTCCCAGTACTTC.

CDR3 loop: CASRGLYRRTEAFF. CDR3 nucleotides: TGCGCCAGCAGGGGTTTATACAGACGGACTGAAGCTTTCTTT. The chain uses TRBV4-1 and TRBJ1-1; no firm D call. V dropped 6 bases and J dropped 5 bases, with 16 bases sitting between them. The germline V gene has CDR1 MGHRA and CDR2 YSYEKL. The length of the CDR3 is 14 residues.

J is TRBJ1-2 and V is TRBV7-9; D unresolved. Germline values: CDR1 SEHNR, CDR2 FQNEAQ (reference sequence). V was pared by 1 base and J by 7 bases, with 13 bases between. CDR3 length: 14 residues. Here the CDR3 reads CASSLGRGNAGYTF. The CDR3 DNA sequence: TGTGCCAGCAGCTTAGGCCGGGGAAATGCTGGCTACACCTTC.

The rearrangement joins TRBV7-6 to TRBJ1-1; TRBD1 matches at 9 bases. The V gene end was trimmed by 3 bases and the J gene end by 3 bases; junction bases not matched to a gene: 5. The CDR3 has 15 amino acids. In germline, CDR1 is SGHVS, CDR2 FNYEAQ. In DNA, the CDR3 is TGTGCCAGCAGCTTCTCCGGACAGGGGCACACTGAAGCTTTCTTT. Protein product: CASSFSGQGHTEAFF.

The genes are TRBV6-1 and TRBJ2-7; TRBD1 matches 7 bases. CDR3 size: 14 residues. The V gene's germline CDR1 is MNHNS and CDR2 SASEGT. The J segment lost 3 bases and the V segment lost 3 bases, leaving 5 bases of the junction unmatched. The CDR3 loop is CASSETGWVYEQYF. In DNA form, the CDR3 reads TGTGCCAGCAGTGAGACAGGGTGGGTCTACGAGCAGTACTTC.

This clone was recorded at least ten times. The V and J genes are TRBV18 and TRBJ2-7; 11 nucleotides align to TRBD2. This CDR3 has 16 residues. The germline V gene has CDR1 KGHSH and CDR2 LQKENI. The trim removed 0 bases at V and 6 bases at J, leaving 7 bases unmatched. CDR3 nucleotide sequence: TGTGCCAGCTCACCACCGGTAGCGGGAGGGCGGGCCGAGCAGTACTTC. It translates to CASSPPVAGGRAEQYF.

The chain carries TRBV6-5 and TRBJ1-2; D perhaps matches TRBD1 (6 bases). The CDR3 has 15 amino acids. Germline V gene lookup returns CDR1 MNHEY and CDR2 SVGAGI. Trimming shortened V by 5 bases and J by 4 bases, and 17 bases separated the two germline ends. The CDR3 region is CASSGGGQSFYGYTF. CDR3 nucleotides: TGTGCCAGCAGTGGAGGAGGACAGTCTTTCTATGGCTACACCTTC.

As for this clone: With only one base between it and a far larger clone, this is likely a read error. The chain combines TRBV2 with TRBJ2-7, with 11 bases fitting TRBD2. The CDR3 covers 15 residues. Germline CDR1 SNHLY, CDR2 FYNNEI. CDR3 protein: CASKPGTSGPYERYF. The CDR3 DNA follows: TGTGCCAGCAAGCCCGGGACTAGCGGTCCCTACGAGCGGTACTTC. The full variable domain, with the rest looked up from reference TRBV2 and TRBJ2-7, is EPEVTQTPSHQVTQMGQEVILRCVPISNHLYFYWYRQILGQKVEFLVSFYNNEISEKSEIFDDQFSVERPDGSNFTLKIRSTKLEDSAMYFCASKPGTSGPYERYFGPGTRLTVT.

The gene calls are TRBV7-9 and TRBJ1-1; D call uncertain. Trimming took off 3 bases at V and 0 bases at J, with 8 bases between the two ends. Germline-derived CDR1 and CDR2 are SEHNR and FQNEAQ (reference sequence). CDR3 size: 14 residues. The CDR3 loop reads CASSLGVVNTEAFF. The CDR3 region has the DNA TGTGCCAGCAGCTTGGGAGTAGTGAACACTGAAGCTTTCTTT. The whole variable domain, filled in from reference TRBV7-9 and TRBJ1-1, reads DTGVSQNPRHKITKRGQNVTFRCDPISEHNRLYWYRQTLGQGPEFLTYFQNEAQLEKSRLLSDRFSAERPKGSFSTLEIQRTEQGDSAMYLCASSLGVVNTEAFFGQGTRLTVV.

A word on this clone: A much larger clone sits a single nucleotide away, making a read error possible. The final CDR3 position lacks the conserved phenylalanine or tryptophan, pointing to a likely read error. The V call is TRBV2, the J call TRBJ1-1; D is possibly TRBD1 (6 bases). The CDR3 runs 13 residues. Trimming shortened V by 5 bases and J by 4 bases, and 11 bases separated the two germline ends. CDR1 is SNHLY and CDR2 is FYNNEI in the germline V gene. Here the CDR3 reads CASSPGDGTEAFL. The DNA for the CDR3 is TGTGCCAGCAGTCCAGGGGATGGCACTGAAGCTTTCCTT.

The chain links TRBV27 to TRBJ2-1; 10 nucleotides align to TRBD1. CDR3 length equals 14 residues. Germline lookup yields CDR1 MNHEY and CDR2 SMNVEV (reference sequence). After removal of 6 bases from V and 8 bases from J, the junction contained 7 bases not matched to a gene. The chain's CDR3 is CASSPGQGNYEQFF. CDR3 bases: TGTGCCAGCAGCCCGGGACAGGGGAACTATGAGCAGTTCTTC.

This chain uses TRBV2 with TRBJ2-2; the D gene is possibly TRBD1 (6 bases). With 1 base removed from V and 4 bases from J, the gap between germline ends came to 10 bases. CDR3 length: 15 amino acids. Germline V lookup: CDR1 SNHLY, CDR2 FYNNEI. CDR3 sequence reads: CASSEERQVTGELFF. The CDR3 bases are TGTGCCAGCAGTGAAGAGAGACAGGTCACCGGGGAGCTGTTTTTT. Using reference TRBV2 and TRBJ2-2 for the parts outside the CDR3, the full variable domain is EPEVTQTPSHQVTQMGQEVILRCVPISNHLYFYWYRQILGQKVEFLVSFYNNEISEKSEIFDDQFSVERPDGSNFTLKIRSTKLEDSAMYFCASSEERQVTGELFFGEGSRLTVL.

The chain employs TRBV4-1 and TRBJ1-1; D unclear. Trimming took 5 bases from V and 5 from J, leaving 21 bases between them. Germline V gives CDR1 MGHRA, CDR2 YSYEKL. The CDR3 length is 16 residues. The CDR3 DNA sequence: TGCGCCAGCAGCTTAGCCTCGGGCAGGCTAAGGACTGAAGCTTTCTTT. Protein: CASSLASGRLRTEAFF.